These 8 T cell receptor beta chains were sequenced from one sample in a study of CD8+ T cells in alopecia areata. RNA extraction was followed by reverse transcription into cDNA, which acted as the sequencing template. Generated by immunoSEQ multiplex PCR, the TCRdb table keeps only in-frame clones and is missing some. This sample has about 100,000 clones, with approximately 63% found just once. Treatment given: oral pan-JAK inhibitor, 5-10 mg twice daily. The sample in question was CD8+ T cells sorted from blood, obtained between weeks 55 and 65, from a patient treated with tofacitinib. The receptors were sampled from a human donor with alopecia areata.

The V and J genes are TRBV2 and TRBJ1-5; 9 bases line up with TRBD1. CDR3 length equals 14 residues. Germline CDR1 and CDR2: SNHLY and FYNNEI. The J segment lost 6 bases and the V segment lost 2 bases, leaving 2 bases of the junction unmatched. The CDR3 DNA reads as TGTGCCAGCAGTGAAACAGGGGGCCGTCAGCCCCAGCATTTT. Protein product: CASSETGGRQPQHF.

V is TRBV2 and J is TRBJ1-1; D is unresolved. Trimming shortened V by 9 bases and J by 7 bases, and 15 bases separated the two germline ends. The V gene's germline CDR1 is SNHLY and CDR2 FYNNEI. This CDR3 comprises 12 residues. This CDR3 is CASISLPREAFF. The CDR3 bases are TGTGCCAGTATTTCGCTCCCCCGTGAAGCTTTCTTT.

V and J are TRBV4-2 and TRBJ1-1; no reliable D call. Trimming cost V 0 bases and J 5 bases, with 13 bases left between them. CDR1 and CDR2 (germline): LGHNA, YNFKEQ. The CDR3 runs to 15 residues. CDR3 coding DNA: TGTGCCAGCAGCCAAGATGAGGGTCCCGGGACTGAAGCTTTCTTT. This codes for CASSQDEGPGTEAFF.

The chain has TRBV7-9 and TRBJ2-7, with TRBD1 matching over 7 bases. V lost 3 bases, J lost 0 bases, and 2 bases stayed unmatched. CDR3 length equals 14 residues. CDR1 and CDR2 (germline): SEHNR, FQNEAQ (reference sequence). The CDR3 DNA reads TGTGCCAGCAGCTTTCGGGACAGCTCCTACGAGCAGTACTTC. Its translation is CASSFRDSSYEQYF.

The genes are TRBV19 and TRBJ1-6; the D gene is possibly TRBD1 (5 bases). V dropped 9 bases and J dropped 10 bases, with 16 bases sitting between them. The CDR3 consists of 13 residues. CDR1 LNHDA and CDR2 SQIVND come from the germline V gene (reference sequence). CDR3 amino acids: CASRESGGSPLHF. The DNA of the CDR3 is TGTGCCAGCAGGGAAAGCGGAGGGTCACCCCTCCACTTT.

The chain couples TRBV15 to TRBJ2-5; perhaps D is TRBD1 or TRBD2 (5 bases each). Germline CDR1 is LNHNV and CDR2 is YYDKDF (reference sequence). The CDR3 is made up of 14 amino acids. Trimming removed 3 bases from V and 1 base from J, with 9 bases in between. The CDR3 DNA follows: TGTGCCACCAGCAGTCGGGGACCCCAAGAGACCCAGTACTTC. Amino acids: CATSSRGPQETQYF.

The J gene is TRBJ1-2, the V gene TRBV4-1; D not certain. Germline V CDR1 and CDR2: MGHRA, YSYEKL. V gave up 1 base and J gave up 8 bases, with 20 bases separating them. The CDR3 has 16 residues. The CDR3: CASSQGGPAGDVGYTF. CDR3 bases: TGCGCCAGCAGCCAAGGGGGTCCGGCGGGAGACGTAGGCTACACCTTC.

A single count supports this clone. The chain couples TRBV11-2 to TRBJ2-3, with 9 bases aligning to TRBD2. There are 16 residues in the CDR3. CDR1 is SGHAT and CDR2 is FQNNGV in the germline V gene. Losses at the gene ends were 0 bases for V and 4 bases for J; bases not matched to a gene: 5. CDR3 amino acids: CASSLEWRGGPDTQYF. The CDR3, as DNA: TGTGCCAGCAGCTTAGAGTGGCGGGGGGGCCCAGATACGCAGTATTTT.